These 25 T cell receptor beta chains originate from one sample sequenced in a study of T cell changes during pregnancy in multiple sclerosis. Clones were read by immunoSEQ multiplex PCR, and TCRdb kept only the in-frame ones, dropping some. The sample lists more than 65,000 clones; around 92% were seen once. Sequencing used peripheral blood, obtained in the first trimester of pregnancy. These receptor sequences come from a female donor with multiple sclerosis, enrolled in a pregnancy study.

The chain employs TRBV7-9 and TRBJ1-1, with a tentative D call TRBD1 (5 bases). Germline V gene sequence: CDR1 SEHNR, CDR2 FQNEAQ (reference sequence). Trimming cost V 6 bases and J 1 base, with 9 bases left between them. CDR3 length: 13 amino acids. For the CDR3, the DNA is TGTGCCAGCAGGCGGACACAGAACACTGAAGCTTTCTTT. Translating gives CASRRTQNTEAFF.

V usage is TRBV9 and J usage is TRBJ1-6; D is unresolved. Trimming stripped 0 bases from V and 8 bases from J, with 15 bases between. The CDR3 covers 16 residues. Germline V gene sequence: CDR1 SGDLS, CDR2 YYNGEE. CDR3 in DNA: TGTGCCAGCAGCGTAGGCGGGGAACCCTTGGATTCACCCCTCCACTTT. This gives the protein CASSVGGEPLDSPLHF. Full variable domain (remainder filled in from reference TRBV9 and TRBJ1-6): DSGVTQTPKHLITATGQRVTLRCSPRSGDLSVYWYQQSLDQGLQFLIQYYNGEERAKGNILERFSAQQFPDLHSELNLSSLELGDSALYFCASSVGGEPLDSPLHFGNGTRLTVT.

V and J are TRBV7-9 and TRBJ1-1; D is undetermined. The germline V gene has CDR1 SEHNR and CDR2 FQNEAQ (reference sequence). This CDR3 is 14 amino acids long. V was cut by 2 bases and J by 3 bases, with 10 bases left in between. CDR3 coding DNA: TGTGCCAGCAGCTTAATATGGAGACACACTGAAGCTTTCTTT. Its translation is CASSLIWRHTEAFF.

The chain joins TRBV28 to TRBJ2-3; no clear D. The CDR3 extends over 13 amino acids. CDR1 is MDHEN, CDR2 SYDVKM, per germline. The ends were cut back, 7 bases at V and 0 bases at J, with 8 bases in the middle. CDR3 nucleotide sequence: TGTGCCAGCACTACGGTTAGCACAGATACGCAGTATTTT. It is translated as CASTTVSTDTQYF.

This chain connects TRBV5-6 to TRBJ2-3; 8 bases map to TRBD2. This CDR3 contains 15 residues. Trimming removed 1 base from V and 2 bases from J; junction bases left unmatched: 3. Germline values: CDR1 SGHDT, CDR2 YYEEEE. DNA of the CDR3: TGTGCCAGCAGCTTGACTAGCGGAGACACAGATACGCAGTATTTT. It yields the protein CASSLTSGDTDTQYF.

This chain joins TRBV30 and TRBJ2-1; TRBD2 matches 10 bases. V trimming: 0 bases; J trimming: 9 bases; junction bases outside the gene matches: 11. The CDR3 consists of 16 residues. Per the germline V gene, CDR1 is GTSNPN and CDR2 is SVGIG (reference sequence). In DNA, the CDR3 is TGTGCCTGGAGTGTAGTTGCTAGCGGGGGCCCGGTTGAGCAGTTCTTC. Its protein is CAWSVVASGGPVEQFF.

V and J are TRBV9 and TRBJ2-4; D is undetermined. Germline V CDR1 and CDR2: SGDLS, YYNGEE. Trimming stripped 4 bases from V and 6 bases from J, with 8 bases between. This CDR3 has 12 residues. The CDR3 sequence: CASSPDLNIQYF. The CDR3 DNA sequence: TGTGCCAGCAGCCCAGATTTAAACATTCAGTACTTC.

This clone was observed once. The chain combines TRBV9 with TRBJ1-2, with 8 bases that match TRBD1. This CDR3 is built from 14 residues. Trimming took 3 bases from V and 5 from J; bases not matched to a gene: 6. Germline V gene data show CDR1 as SGDLS and CDR2 as YYNGEE. For the CDR3, the DNA is TGTGCCAGCAGCGCCGGACAGGGCCCGTATGGCTACACCTTC. Its translation: CASSAGQGPYGYTF.

This clone was detected a few times. The chain's CDR3 is CAISEMSATNEKLFF. CDR3 sequence (DNA): TGTGCCATCAGTGAGATGTCGGCAACTAATGAAAAACTGTTTTTT. The V gene is TRBV10-3, the J gene TRBJ1-4; D gene unclear. V was pared by 2 bases and J by 0 bases, with 7 bases between. The CDR3 has 15 amino acids. Germline CDR1 and CDR2: ENHRY and SYGVKD.

This rearrangement joins TRBV18 to TRBJ2-1; 10 bases fit TRBD2. The CDR3 extends over 15 amino acids. V gave up 2 bases and J gave up 4 bases; unmatched junction bases: 2. CDR1 and CDR2 (germline): KGHSH, LQKENI. The CDR3 DNA is TGTGCCAGCTCACCAGTTAGCGGGAGGTACAATGAGCAGTTCTTC. Its protein is CASSPVSGRYNEQFF.

This clone was found once. The chain links TRBV15 to TRBJ2-5, with a possible D match to TRBD1 (5 bases). Germline CDR1 and CDR2: LNHNV and YYDKDF (reference sequence). This CDR3 has 15 residues. V shed 5 bases and J shed 3 bases, with 16 bases lying between them. The CDR3: CATSGASDIEETQYF. CDR3 bases: TGTGCCACCAGCGGGGCGTCGGACATTGAAGAGACCCAGTACTTC.

V gene TRBV6-1 combines with J gene TRBJ2-7; D call uncertain. Germline CDR1 MNHNS, CDR2 SASEGT. V was cut by 6 bases and J by 3 bases, with 18 bases left in between. CDR3 length: 15 amino acids. The CDR3 protein is CASRPDTYGYYEQYF. Here the CDR3 DNA reads TGTGCCAGCAGACCTGACACCTACGGCTACTACGAGCAGTACTTC.

The chain carries TRBV27 and TRBJ1-1, with 8 positions matching TRBD1. Germline CDR1 and CDR2: MNHEY and SMNVEV (reference sequence). V lost 0 bases to trimming and J lost 3 bases; unmatched junction nucleotides: 9. The CDR3 has 17 residues. CDR3 amino acids: CASSLSIPGGWDTEAFF. The CDR3, as DNA: TGTGCCAGCAGTTTATCGATTCCAGGGGGCTGGGACACTGAAGCTTTCTTT.

Only one count was recorded for this clone. J is TRBJ2-7 and V is TRBV11-2, with 7 positions matching TRBD2. Looked up from germline, CDR1 is SGHAT and CDR2 is FQNNGV. J gave up 2 bases and V 1 base, and 5 bases lay outside the gene matches. The CDR3 length is 15 residues. This chain's CDR3 is CASSLGWGGAYEQYF. The CDR3 nucleotides read TGTGCCAGCAGCTTAGGGTGGGGGGGGGCCTACGAGCAGTACTTC.

This clone was counted a single time. J is TRBJ2-3 and V is TRBV10-3, with 11 bases identical to TRBD2. V was pared by 6 bases and J by 1 base, with 3 bases of the junction left unmatched. The CDR3 consists of 15 residues. CDR1 and CDR2 from the germline V gene are ENHRY and SYGVKD. The CDR3 DNA sequence: TGTGCCATCAGGAAGACTAGCGGGGGCACAGATACGCAGTATTTT. It yields the protein CAIRKTSGGTDTQYF.

V and J are TRBV5-8 and TRBJ1-5; D ambiguous. The CDR3 consists of 15 residues. The V end was cut by 5 bases, the J end by 8 bases, with 20 bases between. CDR1 SGHTS and CDR2 YDEGEE come from the germline V gene. In DNA form, the CDR3 reads TGTGCCAGCAGGTGGCGGGCGGCCCTAGGCGAGCCCCAGCATTTT. This encodes CASRWRAALGEPQHF.

V gene TRBV10-3 combines with J gene TRBJ2-7; no definite D call. Germline V gene sequence: CDR1 ENHRY, CDR2 SYGVKD. The germline V and J ends were trimmed by 4 bases and 2 bases, with 6 bases remaining between them. CDR3 size: 12 residues. The CDR3 coding sequence is TGTGCCATCAGTGGAGAAACCTACGAGCAGTACTTC. Its protein is CAISGETYEQYF.

The V gene is TRBV2, the J gene TRBJ2-5, with 8 positions matching TRBD2. V lost 6 bases and J lost 4; bases outside the gene matches: 7. This CDR3 spans 14 amino acids. CDR1 is SNHLY and CDR2 is FYNNEI in the germline V gene. The CDR3 region has the DNA TGTGCCAGCAGCCTGCTAGCGGGTTCAGAGACCCAGTACTTC. It specifies CASSLLAGSETQYF.

The chain combines TRBV9 with TRBJ2-1, with D possibly matching TRBD2 (5 bases). The CDR3 extends over 16 amino acids. V was pared by 3 bases and J by 5 bases, with 18 bases between. Germline assignment: CDR1 SGDLS and CDR2 YYNGEE. CDR3: CASSGPQLGLNNEQFF. The CDR3 DNA sequence: TGTGCCAGCAGCGGACCCCAACTAGGGCTAAACAATGAGCAGTTCTTC.

This chain uses TRBV18 with TRBJ1-5; 10 nucleotides align to TRBD1. The CDR3 has 14 amino acids. V shed 3 bases and J 5 bases; nucleotides not matched to a gene: 1. Germline V gene sequence: CDR1 KGHSH, CDR2 LQKENI. In DNA form, the CDR3 reads TGTGCCAGCTCACCGGGACAGGGGCATCAGCCCCAGCATTTT. Translation gives CASSPGQGHQPQHF.

The V and J genes are TRBV19 and TRBJ2-1, with 12 bases that match TRBD2. The CDR3 has 15 amino acids. V shed 7 bases and J 7 bases; nucleotides not matched to a gene: 8. Germline CDR1 and CDR2: LNHDA and SQIVND (reference sequence). CDR3 sequence: CASNPLAGGGNEQFF. CDR3 DNA sequence: TGTGCCAGTAACCCACTAGCGGGAGGCGGGAATGAGCAGTTCTTC.

This chain uses TRBV28 with TRBJ2-7; possible D gene TRBD1, 5 bases. The germline V gene encodes CDR1 MDHEN and CDR2 SYDVKM. V was trimmed by 5 bases and J by 0 bases, leaving 11 bases between them. CDR3 length: 14 amino acids. In nucleotides, the CDR3 is TGTGCCAGCAGTCGTCAGGGCCGCTCCTACGAGCAGTACTTC. Translated, it gives CASSRQGRSYEQYF.

The chain joins TRBV27 to TRBJ2-1; maybe TRBD2 (5 bases). The V and J ends lost 3 bases and 2 bases respectively, with 17 bases between them. Germline-derived CDR1 and CDR2 are MNHEY and SMNVEV (reference sequence). The CDR3 contains 17 residues. The CDR3 loop is CASSLREPTQPYNEQFF. CDR3 sequence (DNA): TGTGCCAGCAGTTTGAGGGAACCAACGCAACCCTACAATGAGCAGTTCTTC.

The chain is built from TRBV6-1 and TRBJ2-3; D gene ambiguous. The V and J ends lost 10 bases and 0 bases respectively, with 11 bases between them. The CDR3 is 13 amino acids. Germline lookup yields CDR1 MNHNS and CDR2 SASEGT. The CDR3 loop is CATLPRSTDTQYF. The CDR3 DNA is TGTGCCACCCTCCCCCGGAGCACAGATACGCAGTATTTT.

The rearrangement uses TRBV5-8 and TRBJ2-7; D is unresolved. Germline CDR1 and CDR2: SGHTS and YDEGEE. Trimming took 2 bases from V and 2 from J, leaving 14 bases between them. The CDR3 spans 15 residues. The CDR3 DNA follows: TGTGCCAGCAGCTTAATGTCCCTAACCACCTACGAGCAGTACTTC. This translates into CASSLMSLTTYEQYF.